This T cell receptor (beta chain) appears in the sequencing data of a study of human T cells and chemical hapten exposure. V shed 10 bases and J 6 bases; nucleotides not matched to a gene: 18. The germline V gene has CDR1 MNHEY and CDR2 SVGEGT. The CDR3 spans 16 residues. This clonotype was counted ten times or more. TCRdb ran MiXCR on the RACE reads and lists one entry per CDR3 protein. This sample has under 45,000 distinct CDR3 sequences, with under 12% found just once. Time point denoted: pre-sensitization, week 0. This sample's treatment: therapeutic diphenylcyclopropenone sensitization with weekly scalp DPC.

The sample here was whole blood, taken in connection with sensitization to the hapten diphenylcyclopropenone (DPC). This clonotype was obtained from a man aged 30 to 39 with alopecia areata. Some clones in this sample may be carry-over from other donors' samples. The chain carries TRBV6-2 or TRBV6-3 and TRBJ2-7, with 10 bases aligning to TRBD2. CDR3 DNA: TGTGCCACCTCTGGGCCGTCAGCGGGGGGGCCCTTCGAGCAGTACTTC. Translated, it gives CATSGPSAGGPFEQYF.